These 19 T cell receptor beta chains came from one sample sequenced in a study of beta chain features in type 1 diabetes. General study points: In all four CD4+ subsets, TCRB CDR3 length was significantly, moderately reduced in type 1 diabetes.

No antigens are known for them. All of the isolated RNA was reverse transcribed, so expressed TCRB transcripts were sequenced. Method: immunoSEQ multiplex PCR; TCRdb's copy keeps in-frame clones and lacks some. Of roughly 300,000 clones listed, over 11% are singletons. The sequenced material came from naive CD4+ T cells from blood. These receptors came from a man aged 25 to 40 with type 1 diabetes.

The chain has TRBV19 and TRBJ1-2; TRBD1 aligns across 7 bases. The CDR3 is 16 amino acids. J lost 2 bases, V lost 5 bases, and 11 bases had no gene match. The germline V gene encodes CDR1 LNHDA and CDR2 SQIVND (reference sequence). The CDR3 is CASSLTPGQLNYGYTF. The CDR3 DNA sequence: TGTGCCAGTAGTCTTACCCCGGGACAGCTGAACTATGGCTACACCTTC.

The chain carries TRBV5-4 and TRBJ1-1; possibly TRBD1 for D (5 bases). Germline V lookup: CDR1 SGHNT, CDR2 YYREEE (reference sequence). This CDR3 has 14 amino acids. V was cut by 5 bases and J by 10 bases, with 21 bases left in between. The CDR3 protein is CASSSSPDKTVAFF. In nucleotides, the CDR3 is TGTGCCAGCAGTTCTTCACCGGACAAGACAGTAGCTTTCTTT. Complete variable domain (other parts from reference TRBV5-4 and TRBJ1-1): ETGVTQSPTHLIKTRGQQVTLRCSSQSGHNTVSWYQQALGQGPQFIFQYYREEENGRGNFPPRFSGLQFPNYSSELNVNALELDDSALYLCASSSSPDKTVAFFGQGTRLTVV.

The rearrangement joins TRBV30 to TRBJ2-1; 11 bases are shared with TRBD2. Looked up from germline, CDR1 is GTSNPN and CDR2 is SVGIG (reference sequence). Losses at the gene ends were 8 bases for V and 7 bases for J; bases not matched to a gene: 7. CDR3 size: 13 residues. The CDR3 region has the DNA TGTGCCAGAACTAGCGGGAGTAGTAATGAGCAGTTCTTC. Protein: CARTSGSSNEQFF.

This clone has more than one count but fewer than ten. The chain uses TRBV7-9 and TRBJ2-3, with 8 positions matching TRBD1. Trimming removed 4 bases from V and 11 bases from J; junction bases left unmatched: 14. The CDR3 extends over 15 amino acids. Germline V gives CDR1 SEHNR, CDR2 FQNEAQ (reference sequence). The CDR3 spells CASSSGGWTGTGQYF. CDR3 nucleotide sequence: TGTGCCAGCAGCTCCGGCGGGTGGACAGGGACAGGGCAGTATTTT.

This clone was counted only a few times. This rearrangement joins TRBV7-9 to TRBJ2-5; no definite D call. CDR1 is SEHNR and CDR2 is FQNEAQ in the germline V gene (reference sequence). This CDR3 comprises 13 residues. Trimming cost V 2 bases and J 5 bases, with 9 bases left between them. CDR3 region: CASSLPILETQYF. CDR3 nucleotide sequence: TGTGCCAGCAGCTTACCTATTCTGGAGACCCAGTACTTC.

In its sample, this clone was seen a few times. The chain links TRBV5-1 to TRBJ2-3, with D perhaps matching TRBD2 (5 bases). The germline gives CDR1 SGHRS, CDR2 YFSETQ. The CDR3 length is 14 residues. Trimming removed 3 bases from V and 0 bases from J, with 8 bases in between. CDR3 loop: CASSSGISTDTQYF. The CDR3 DNA sequence: TGCGCCAGCAGCTCGGGAATAAGCACAGATACGCAGTATTTT.

The V and J genes are TRBV15 and TRBJ1-3; D unresolved. The length of the CDR3 is 16 residues. Trimming took off 0 bases at V and 2 bases at J, with 11 bases between the two ends. The germline V gene encodes CDR1 LNHNV and CDR2 YYDKDF (reference sequence). CDR3 sequence: CATSREGGSPGNTIYF. The CDR3 region has the DNA TGTGCCACCAGCAGAGAAGGAGGCAGCCCTGGAAACACCATATATTTT.

This clone was observed a single time. The V gene is TRBV28, the J gene TRBJ1-5; 9 bases are shared with TRBD1. The V segment lost 6 bases and the J segment 11 bases; nucleotides outside the gene matches: 14. The V gene's germline CDR1 is MDHEN and CDR2 SYDVKM. This CDR3 is 15 amino acids long. For the CDR3, the DNA is TGTGCCAGCAGACCACCGGGACAGGGACTTTTGGCCCAGCATTTT. Residues: CASRPPGQGLLAQHF. Together with reference TRBV28 and TRBJ1-5, the CDR3 gives the full variable domain: DVKVTQSSRYLVKRTGEKVFLECVQDMDHENMFWYRQDPGLGLRLIYFSYDVKMKEKGDIPEGYSVSREKKERFSLILESASTNQTSMYLCASRPPGQGLLAQHFGDGTRLSIL.

This clone came up a few times. The chain couples TRBV5-6 to TRBJ2-1; the D is unclear. Trimming removed 4 bases at V and 6 bases at J, with 11 bases between. The germline V gene encodes CDR1 SGHDT and CDR2 YYEEEE. This CDR3 is built from 13 residues. In nucleotides, the CDR3 is TGTGCCAGCAGCCCCCCGGTCCCCAATGAGCAGTTCTTC. Amino acid sequence: CASSPPVPNEQFF.

This clone was seen more than once but under ten times. The rearrangement joins TRBV5-1 to TRBJ2-1; tentatively, D is TRBD2 (6 bases). V was cut by 2 bases and J by 5 bases, with 14 bases left in between. Germline assignment: CDR1 SGHRS and CDR2 YFSETQ. The CDR3 loop spans 15 amino acids. DNA for the CDR3: TGCGCCAGCAGCTTCCTCGGGACTCAAGACAATGAGCAGTTCTTC. This gives the protein CASSFLGTQDNEQFF.

This chain connects TRBV2 to TRBJ2-3; unclear D gene. V gave up 3 bases and J gave up 0 bases, with 13 bases separating them. The CDR3 contains 16 residues. Looked up from germline, CDR1 is SNHLY and CDR2 is FYNNEI. The CDR3, as DNA: TGTGCCAGCAGTGACGCAGACCCGGGTAGCACAGATACGCAGTATTTT. Protein: CASSDADPGSTDTQYF.

The chain uses TRBV28 and TRBJ2-7; weak D call: TRBD1 (6 bases). V was cut by 2 bases and J by 4 bases, with 12 bases left in between. The CDR3 sequence is 14 residues long. From germline, CDR1 is MDHEN and CDR2 SYDVKM. CDR3 loop: CASSLRAGAYEQYF. The CDR3 DNA is TGTGCCAGCAGTTTAAGGGCAGGGGCGTACGAGCAGTACTTC.

The chain joins TRBV11-3 to TRBJ2-6; D gene unclear. The CDR3 has 15 residues. CDR1 and CDR2 from the germline V gene are SGHNT and YENEEA. With 5 bases removed from V and 1 base from J, the gap between germline ends came to 9 bases. The CDR3 reads CASSPGASGANVLTF. The CDR3 DNA reads TGTGCCAGCAGCCCCGGAGCGTCTGGGGCCAACGTCCTGACTTTC.

This clone was counted a few times. The genes are TRBV5-1 and TRBJ2-1; D not certain. V was clipped by 1 base and J by 5 bases, with 10 bases between them. The CDR3 consists of 14 residues. Germline loops: CDR1 SGHRS, CDR2 YFSETQ. CDR3 nucleotides: TGCGCCAGCAGCTTGTCCCAGGTTGACAATGAGCAGTTCTTC. The encoded protein is CASSLSQVDNEQFF.

This chain connects TRBV7-8 to TRBJ2-1; 11 bases are a match to TRBD1. Per the germline V gene, CDR1 is SGHVS and CDR2 is FQNEAQ. The CDR3 has 15 residues. Trimming removed 5 bases from V and 2 bases from J; junction bases left unmatched: 2. The DNA of the CDR3 is TGTGCCAGCAGCCGGGGACAGGGGGCCTACAATGAGCAGTTCTTC. Protein: CASSRGQGAYNEQFF.

This clone was detected a few times. The chain carries TRBV28 and TRBJ2-7; no definite D call. CDR1 MDHEN and CDR2 SYDVKM come from the germline V gene. With 1 base removed from V and 1 base from J, the gap between germline ends came to 8 bases. This CDR3 region has 14 residues. CDR3 DNA: TGTGCCAGCAGTTTATTCCGGCGGTCCTACGAGCAGTACTTC. Its translation: CASSLFRRSYEQYF.

A few counts support this clone. The chain uses TRBV19 and TRBJ2-5, with a possible D match to TRBD1 (5 bases). The V gene lost 6 bases and the J gene lost 4 bases, with 12 bases spanning the gap. The germline V gene encodes CDR1 LNHDA and CDR2 SQIVND (reference sequence). This CDR3 spans 13 amino acids. The CDR3 coding sequence is TGTGCCAGTAGCGACAGATCTGGAGAGACCCAGTACTTC. This codes for CASSDRSGETQYF.

The rearrangement uses TRBV9 and TRBJ2-7; TRBD2 matches 7 bases. This CDR3 is built from 15 residues. The V and J ends lost 4 bases and 0 bases, in that order; junction bases with no gene match: 7. Germline V lookup: CDR1 SGDLS, CDR2 YYNGEE. The CDR3 loop reads CASSIGLVSSYEQYF. CDR3 DNA: TGTGCCAGCAGCATCGGACTAGTTAGCTCCTACGAGCAGTACTTC.

The chain carries TRBV7-3 and TRBJ2-3; weak D call: TRBD2 (6 bases). Germline CDR1 is SGHTA and CDR2 is FQGTGA. V lost 3 bases and J lost 3, with 10 bases in between. This CDR3 spans 14 amino acids. CDR3 DNA sequence: TGTGCCAGCAGCTTGGGTCTAGCGACAGATACGCAGTATTTT. Translation: CASSLGLATDTQYF. The full variable domain, with the rest looked up from reference TRBV7-3 and TRBJ2-3, is GAGVSQTPSNKVTEKGKYVELRCDPISGHTALYWYRQSLGQGPEFLIYFQGTGAADDSGLPNDRFFAVRPEGSVSTLKIQRTERGDSAVYLCASSLGLATDTQYFGPGTRLTVL.